These T cell receptor beta chains were read from a single sample in a study of T cell responses to AZD1222 COVID-19 vaccine. Generated by immunoSEQ multiplex PCR, the TCRdb table keeps only in-frame clones and is missing some. The repertoire has around 100,000 clones, around 90% of them found once; the top ten carry just under 3%. The starting material was peripheral blood, obtained on day 0 of AZD1222 vaccination. These receptors originate from an adult in good health. Each CDR3 is given with its conserved first and last residue. A D gene is named only where the DNA matches it firmly. For some rows the clone size is stated as once, few or many, or as a class when expanded; others skip it.

J gene	D gene	clone size	CDR3 length	V gene	CDR3 protein	CDR3 DNA
TRBJ2-2	TRBD2	NA	16	TRBV5-4	CASSLALAGITGELFF	TGTGCCAGCAGCTTGGCTCTAGCGGGGATCACCGGGGAGCTGTTTTTT
TRBJ1-1	NA	NA	15	TRBV7-3	CASSLSNREPTEAFF	TGTGCCAGCAGCTTATCTAACAGGGAGCCCACTGAAGCTTTCTTT
TRBJ2-1	NA	NA	14	TRBV5-4	CASSLGGRSNEQFF	TGTGCCAGCAGCTTGGGGGGACGCAGCAATGAGCAGTTCTTC
TRBJ2-7	NA	NA	11	TRBV20-1	CSALVENEQYF	TGCAGTGCGTTGGTTGAGAACGAGCAGTACTTC
TRBJ2-1	NA	NA	14	TRBV5-1	CASSFGDTYNEQFF	TGTGCCAGCAGCTTCGGGGATACCTACAATGAGCAGTTCTTC
TRBJ2-3	NA	once	15	TRBV6-2/TRBV6-3	CASSQPMTRTDTQYF	TGTGCCAGCAGTCAACCGATGACCCGCACAGATACGCAGTATTTT
TRBJ1-1	TRBD1	once	17	TRBV4-1	CASSQRQGKVGNTEAFF	TGCGCCAGCAGCCAAAGACAGGGGAAGGTGGGGAACACTGAAGCTTTCTTT
TRBJ1-4	NA	NA	13	TRBV29-1	CSVGQSLWGELFF	TGCAGCGTTGGGCAGAGCCTTTGGGGTGAACTGTTTTTT
TRBJ1-2	NA	NA	14	TRBV5-1	CASSLYEGGYGYTF	TGCGCCAGCAGCTTGTATGAGGGTGGCTATGGCTACACCTTC
TRBJ1-1	NA	NA	13	TRBV7-3	CASSLWMGTEAFF	TGTGCCAGCAGCTTATGGATGGGCACTGAAGCTTTCTTT
TRBJ2-1	NA	NA	15	TRBV7-6	CASSSALPPYNEQFF	TGTGCCAGCAGCTCGGCCCTTCCTCCTTACAATGAGCAGTTCTTC
TRBJ1-4	NA	few	15	TRBV4-1	CASSQEVTQGEKLFF	TGCGCCAGCAGCCAAGAGGTCACACAGGGAGAAAAACTGTTTTTT
TRBJ2-7	NA	NA	13	TRBV7-2	CASTPRGTYEQYF	TGTGCCAGCACCCCGAGGGGCACCTACGAGCAGTACTTC
TRBJ1-2	TRBD1	NA	14	TRBV29-1	CSVFDRGKDYGYTF	TGCAGCGTTTTTGACAGGGGAAAGGACTATGGCTACACCTTC
TRBJ2-3	NA	NA	17	TRBV24-1	CATSDPSQSARTDTQYF	TGTGCCACCAGTGACCCATCCCAAAGCGCCCGCACAGATACGCAGTATTTT
TRBJ2-3	NA	NA	16	TRBV19	CASSISSGGGIDTQYF	TGTGCCAGTAGTATAAGTTCAGGGGGAGGGATAGATACGCAGTATTTT
TRBJ1-2	NA	NA	14	TRBV27	CASSPVRGGYGYTF	TGTGCCAGCAGTCCCGTGAGGGGCGGCTATGGCTACACCTTC
TRBJ1-6	NA	NA	15	TRBV2	CASSDRGAGNSPLHF	TGTGCCAGCAGTGATCGGGGTGCAGGTAATTCACCCCTCCACTTT
TRBJ2-5	TRBD2	NA	15	TRBV5-4	CASSSTSGVLETQYF	TGTGCCAGCAGCTCGACTAGCGGGGTTTTGGAGACCCAGTACTTC
TRBJ2-2	NA	NA	11	TRBV12-3/TRBV12-4	CASSPIGELFF	TGTGCCAGCAGCCCCATTGGGGAGCTGTTTTTT
TRBJ2-5	NA	NA	15	TRBV5-6	CASSLGGTTQETQYF	TGTGCCAGCAGCTTGGGGGGCACCACTCAAGAGACCCAGTACTTC
TRBJ1-5	NA	NA	13	TRBV9	CASSVGGYQPQHF	TGTGCCAGCAGCGTAGGGGGGTATCAGCCCCAGCATTTT
TRBJ2-5	NA	NA	13	TRBV30	CASGGQARETQYF	TGTGCCAGTGGAGGGCAAGCTAGGGAGACCCAGTACTTC
TRBJ2-3	NA	NA	13	TRBV6-2/TRBV6-3	CASSGNLPDTQYF	TGTGCCAGCAGTGGGAATTTACCAGATACGCAGTATTTT
TRBJ2-7	NA	NA	20	TRBV24-1	CATSDLQGAGLGLGSDEQYF	TGTGCCACCAGTGATTTGCAAGGGGCGGGCCTAGGATTGGGTTCGGACGAGCAGTACTTC
TRBJ1-6	NA	NA	13	TRBV9	CASSVEVGSPLHF	TGTGCCAGCAGCGTAGAGGTGGGTTCACCCCTCCACTTT
TRBJ1-6	NA	NA	11	TRBV12-3/TRBV12-4	CASSLAGPLHF	TGTGCCAGCAGTTTAGCAGGGCCCCTCCACTTT
TRBJ1-2	NA	NA	16	TRBV6-5	CASSYSGAGTIYGYTF	TGTGCCAGCAGTTACTCGGGGGCCGGGACAATCTATGGCTACACCTTC
TRBJ1-1	NA	NA	16	TRBV3-1/TRBV3-2	CASSQEYRTRNTEAFF	TGTGCCAGCAGCCAAGAATACCGGACAAGGAACACTGAAGCTTTCTTT
TRBJ1-5	NA	NA	15	TRBV3-1/TRBV3-2	CASSQGQGSNQPQHF	TGTGCCAGCAGCCAGGGGCAGGGCAGCAATCAGCCCCAGCATTTT
TRBJ1-2	NA	few	14	TRBV6-5	CASRPLTGVYGYTF	TGTGCCAGCCGCCCCCTTACGGGGGTCTATGGCTACACCTTC
TRBJ1-5	NA	NA	13	TRBV7-9	CASSWGSNQPQHF	TGTGCCAGCAGCTGGGGGAGCAATCAGCCCCAGCATTTT
TRBJ1-4	NA	NA	14	TRBV4-3	CASSPRGSNEKLFF	TGCGCCAGCAGCCCGAGGGGTTCCAACGAAAAACTGTTTTTT
TRBJ2-6	TRBD2	NA	16	TRBV4-3	CASSQERGTGANVLTF	TGCGCCAGCAGCCAAGAGCGGGGGACTGGGGCCAACGTCCTGACTTTC
TRBJ2-2	NA	NA	13	TRBV29-1	CSVESGAAGELFF	TGCAGCGTTGAGTCAGGGGCCGCCGGGGAGCTGTTTTTT
TRBJ1-2	NA	once	12	TRBV10-3	CAISDDSYGYTF	TGTGCCATCAGTGATGATAGCTATGGCTACACCTTC
TRBJ1-2	TRBD1	NA	13	TRBV27	CASTRTGGYGYTF	TGTGCCAGCACTCGAACAGGGGGATATGGCTACACCTTC
TRBJ2-5	NA	NA	14	TRBV6-2/TRBV6-3	CASSYVGDLETQYF	TGTGCCAGCAGTTACGTGGGGGACTTAGAGACCCAGTACTTC
TRBJ2-1	TRBD1	NA	17	TRBV5-1	CASSLVTGTGSYNEQFF	TGCGCCAGCAGCTTGGTTACCGGGACAGGAAGCTACAATGAGCAGTTCTTC
TRBJ2-1	NA	NA	16	TRBV6-5	CASSSRRTASYNEQFF	TGTGCCAGCAGTTCCAGACGGACAGCTTCCTACAATGAGCAGTTCTTC
TRBJ1-5	NA	once	12	TRBV28	CASSLRGQPQHF	TGTGCCAGCAGTTTAAGGGGTCAGCCCCAGCATTTT
TRBJ2-2	NA	NA	15	TRBV27	CASSLPGANTGELFF	TGTGCCAGCAGTTTGCCAGGGGCGAACACCGGGGAGCTGTTTTTT
TRBJ2-2	NA	NA	13	TRBV7-3	CASSYTVGGELFF	TGTGCCAGCAGCTATACAGTCGGCGGGGAGCTGTTTTTT
TRBJ1-6	NA	few	14	TRBV5-6	CASSLNSGVSPLHF	TGTGCCAGCAGCTTGAACAGTGGGGTCTCACCCCTCCACTTT
TRBJ1-5	TRBD1	once	19	TRBV13	CASSFTGTAYSYSNQPQHF	TGTGCCAGCAGCTTCACCGGGACAGCCTACTCCTATAGCAATCAGCCCCAGCATTTT
TRBJ1-3	NA	NA	11	TRBV11-2	CASRGGNTIYF	TGTGCCAGCCGGGGGGGAAACACCATATATTTT
TRBJ1-2	NA	once	17	TRBV28	CASSLWGADRFKYGYTF	TGTGCCAGCAGTTTATGGGGGGCGGACAGATTCAAATATGGCTACACCTTC
TRBJ2-2	NA	NA	11	TRBV13	CASPSPGELFF	TGTGCCAGCCCCTCCCCCGGGGAGCTGTTTTTT
TRBJ1-2	NA	NA	15	TRBV19	CASSVYLEVSYGYTF	TGTGCCAGTAGTGTCTACCTTGAGGTCTCCTATGGCTACACCTTC
TRBJ1-1	TRBD1	NA	18	TRBV10-1	CASSERVGDRGARGMSFF	TGCGCCAGCAGTGAGAGAGTCGGGGACAGGGGTGCTCGCGGTATGTCTTTCTTT
TRBJ1-6	NA	NA	12	TRBV7-8	CASSLYNSPLHF	TGTGCCAGCAGCCTCTATAATTCACCCCTCCACTTT